Following are 25 T cell receptor beta chains from one sample sequenced in a study of spatial heterogeneity in lung cancer. General study findings and limits: Mutation tallies in tumors tracked expanded intratumoral alpha and beta TCR counts.

MiXCR was run by TCRdb on the 5' RACE reads, yielding one entry per CDR3 protein. This sample yields 5,900 or so distinct CDR3 sequences, of which about 7.7% are seen a single time; 25% to 30% belongs to the top ten. For these TCRs, the target antigens are not known. Time point in this sample: sample taken at primary tumor resection. The specimen comprised lung tumor tissue, sampled at surgery. The receptors originated from a female donor with early-stage non-small cell lung cancer.

By frequency in the sample, this clonotype is medium-sized. Since the library was made to target alpha chains, this beta chain is a stray read and its abundance is not meaningful. The J gene is TRBJ1-6, the V gene TRBV4-3; D is possibly TRBD1 (6 bases). CDR1 and CDR2 from the germline V gene are LGHNA and YSLEER. The CDR3 loop spans 14 amino acids. Trimming left V 5 bases short and J 11 bases short, with 16 bases between. DNA for the CDR3: TGCGCCAGCAGCGTACCGGGGGCGTCAGCACCCCTCCACTTT. Encoded protein: CASSVPGASAPLHF.

This clonotype was counted at least ten times. This beta chain is an unintended read in a library built for alpha chains; its size means little. V is TRBV7-8 and J is TRBJ2-7; D perhaps matches TRBD1 (5 bases). The V gene's germline CDR1 is SGHVS and CDR2 FQNEAQ. There are 14 residues in the CDR3. V was clipped by 1 base and J by 6 bases, with 13 bases between them. CDR3 loop: CASSLGGNRGEQYF. CDR3 DNA sequence: TGTGCCAGCAGCTTAGGGGGTAATAGGGGCGAGCAGTACTTC.

This clonotype was counted many times. Within a library made for alpha chains, this beta chain is off target, and its count is uninformative. The chain is built from TRBV12-3 or TRBV12-4 and TRBJ2-1, with 10 bases lining up with TRBD1. J lost 8 bases, V lost 3 bases, and 1 base had no gene match. There are 13 residues in the CDR3. The chain's CDR3 is CASSLGTGDEQFF. CDR3 coding DNA: TGTGCCAGCAGTTTGGGGACAGGGGATGAGCAGTTCTTC.

The sample holds many counts of this clonotype. A library made for alpha chains picked up this beta chain off target, so its size means little. V is TRBV5-4 and J is TRBJ2-5; D remains unclear. This CDR3 is built from 14 residues. The germline V and J ends were trimmed by 0 bases and 4 bases, with 10 bases remaining between them. Germline V gene sequence: CDR1 SGHNT, CDR2 YYREEE (reference sequence). The CDR3 region has the DNA TGTGCCAGCAGCTTGGAGGGCCCACGAGAGACCCAGTACTTC. Protein product: CASSLEGPRETQYF.

This clonotype was observed a handful of times. In a library made to pick up alpha chains, this beta chain is a stray read with a size that means little. The V gene is TRBV6-1, the J gene TRBJ1-1; D is unresolved. Germline V gene sequence: CDR1 MNHNS, CDR2 SASEGT. The germline V and J ends were trimmed by 5 bases and 1 base, with 8 bases remaining between them. There are 13 residues in the CDR3. The CDR3 region is CASSLNRNTEAFF. In DNA, the CDR3 is TGTGCCAGCAGTCTAAACAGGAACACTGAAGCTTTCTTT.

This clonotype was counted at least ten times. Being off target in a library aimed at alpha chains, this beta chain has a size of little meaning. This chain joins TRBV12-3 or TRBV12-4 and TRBJ2-1, with D unclear. This CDR3 is built from 14 residues. V shed 5 bases and J shed 4 bases, with 12 bases lying between them. Written as DNA, the CDR3 is TGTGCCAGCAGTCAGCAGACAATATACAATGAGCAGTTCTTC. Translation: CASSQQTIYNEQFF.

This clonotype came up many times. The size of this beta chain means little, since it is a stray read in a library made for alpha chains. The gene calls are TRBV7-2 and TRBJ2-1, with D possibly being TRBD1 or TRBD2 (5 bases each). The ends were cut back, 2 bases at V and 4 bases at J, with 12 bases in the middle. In germline, CDR1 is SGHTA, CDR2 FQGNSA. The CDR3 loop spans 15 amino acids. Here the CDR3 DNA reads TGTGCCAGCAGCTTAAGCCAGGGACGTTACAATGAGCAGTTCTTC. This sequence encodes CASSLSQGRYNEQFF.

This clonotype came up many times. As an off-target read in a library built for alpha chains, this beta chain has a frequency of little significance. V is TRBV7-2 and J is TRBJ2-5; possibly TRBD2 for D (6 bases). Per germline, CDR1 SGHTA and CDR2 FQGNSA. CDR3 length: 18 residues. Trimming stripped 4 bases from V and 3 bases from J, with 24 bases between. In DNA form, the CDR3 reads TGTGCCAGCAGCTCAAGAGACTGGGGGGTATCCCGTAAAGAGACCCAGTACTTC. Its protein product is CASSSRDWGVSRKETQYF.

Within the sample, this clonotype is medium-sized. Since it is a stray read in a library aimed at alpha chains, this beta chain has a size that is not meaningful. The rearrangement links TRBV20-1 to TRBJ2-7; TRBD1 matches 7 bases. Germline V gives CDR1 DFQATT, CDR2 SNEGSKA (reference sequence). The V gene end was trimmed by 3 bases and the J gene end by 5 bases; junction bases not matched to a gene: 13. This CDR3 has 15 amino acids. CDR3 sequence: CSASPRPDRVDEQYF. The CDR3 DNA is TGCAGTGCTAGTCCCCGGCCCGACAGGGTGGACGAGCAGTACTTC.

In regard to this clonotype: A library prepared for alpha chains yielded this beta chain as an off-target read; its size is of little meaning. This rearrangement joins TRBV2 to TRBJ2-1; 10 nucleotides agree with TRBD1. V lost 5 bases to trimming and J lost 4 bases; unmatched junction nucleotides: 5. CDR1 and CDR2 from the germline V gene are SNHLY and FYNNEI. The length of the CDR3 is 15 residues. The CDR3 DNA reads as TGTGCCAGCAGTCCCGGGACAGGGGAATACAATGAGCAGTTCTTC. It is translated as CASSPGTGEYNEQFF.

In its sample, this clonotype was seen many times. This beta chain turned up in a library designed for alpha chains; as an off-target read, its abundance says little. This sequence joins TRBV4-2 and TRBJ2-7; 9 bases line up with TRBD1. The length of the CDR3 is 18 residues. Unmatched junction bases numbered 9, after V lost 0 bases and J lost 0 bases. Per germline, CDR1 LGHNA and CDR2 YNFKEQ. The CDR3 DNA sequence: TGTGCCAGCAGCCAAGATTTGGGCGGGACAGGGTCCTCCTACGAGCAGTACTTC. Translated: CASSQDLGGTGSSYEQYF.

This clonotype is labeled medium-sized. A library prepared for alpha chains yielded this beta chain as an off-target read; its size is of little meaning. This sequence joins TRBV12-3 or TRBV12-4 and TRBJ1-6; D is ambiguous. Between the trimmed V and J ends, which lost 5 bases and 7 bases, there was a span of 12 bases. The CDR3 loop spans 14 amino acids. The CDR3 DNA follows: TGTGCCAGCAGTCCTTTCGGGTTGAATTCACCCCTCCACTTT. Its protein is CASSPFGLNSPLHF.

This clonotype qualifies as medium-sized. Since the library was made to target alpha chains, this beta chain is a stray read and its abundance is not meaningful. The rearrangement joins TRBV12-3 or TRBV12-4 to TRBJ2-7; D gene uncertain. This CDR3 has 12 amino acids. Trimming left V 2 bases short and J 4 bases short, with 6 bases between. The CDR3 loop reads CASSLLRYEQYF. Written as DNA, the CDR3 is TGTGCCAGCAGTTTACTGAGGTACGAGCAGTACTTC.

This clonotype was counted at least ten times. Little can be read into the size of this beta chain, an off-target read in a library designed for alpha chains. V gene TRBV27 combines with J gene TRBJ1-5, with D possibly matching TRBD1 (6 bases). Germline V CDR1 and CDR2: MNHEY, SMNVEV (reference sequence). Trimming removed 8 bases from V and 2 bases from J, with 13 bases in between. The CDR3 length is 14 residues. DNA of the CDR3: TGTGCCAGCGCCTTGACAGGCCGCAATCAGCCCCAGCATTTT. It specifies CASALTGRNQPQHF.

This clonotype is medium-sized (0.01 to 0.1%). This beta chain is an off-target read within a library intended for alpha chains, so its frequency means little. The chain is built from TRBV7-2 and TRBJ2-1; the match to TRBD2 covers 14 bases. This CDR3 is 15 amino acids long. CDR1 and CDR2 from the germline V gene are SGHTA and FQGNSA. J lost 6 bases, V lost 4 bases, and 2 bases had no gene match. The CDR3 DNA follows: TGTGCCAGCAGCTCGGGACTAGCGGGAGCCAATGAGCAGTTCTTC. Translated: CASSSGLAGANEQFF.

This clonotype is termed medium-sized. This beta chain came through as a stray read in a library set up for alpha chains, and its size says little. The V call is TRBV10-3, the J call TRBJ2-3; TRBD2 aligns across 7 bases. Trimming at V came to 6 bases and at J to 3 bases, leaving 9 bases not matched to a gene. Germline CDR1 and CDR2: ENHRY and SYGVKD. The CDR3 has 15 residues. The CDR3 loop is CAIRSTRGGTDTQYF. The CDR3 nucleotides read TGTGCCATCAGATCGACAAGGGGAGGGACAGATACGCAGTATTTT.

Many counts were recorded for this clonotype. As an off-target read in a library built for alpha chains, this beta chain has a frequency of little significance. CDR3 sequence reads: CASSLGQLSNEQFF. The CDR3 nucleotides are TGTGCCAGCAGTTTGGGGCAGTTAAGCAATGAGCAGTTCTTC. The V and J genes are TRBV12-3 or TRBV12-4 and TRBJ2-1, with a possible D match to TRBD1 (5 bases). Trimming pared 3 bases from V and 6 bases from J, leaving 12 bases between. The CDR3 has 14 amino acids.

This clonotype was observed at least ten times. This beta chain was picked up by a library intended for alpha chains and is off target, so its count carries little meaning. V gene TRBV20-1 combines with J gene TRBJ2-1; 14 positions agree with TRBD2. Germline V CDR1 and CDR2: DFQATT, SNEGSKA (reference sequence). The trim removed 5 bases at V and 9 bases at J, leaving 9 bases unmatched. The CDR3 extends over 15 amino acids. CDR3 in amino acids: CSARSGTSGSLEQFF. The CDR3 coding sequence is TGCAGTGCTCGATCCGGGACTAGCGGGAGTCTTGAGCAGTTCTTC.

This clonotype was seen at least ten times. Because the library targeted alpha chains, this beta chain is an off-target read whose size means little. The chain couples TRBV9 to TRBJ2-5; TRBD2 matches 13 bases. The length of the CDR3 is 16 residues. The germline CDR1 and CDR2 sequences are SGDLS and YYNGEE. Trimming removed 3 bases from V and 1 base from J; junction bases left unmatched: 3. CDR3 nucleotides: TGTGCCAGCAGCGAGGGACTAGCGGGGCCCCAAGAGACCCAGTACTTC. It is translated as CASSEGLAGPQETQYF.

This clonotype has at least ten counts. This beta chain is an unintended read in a library built for alpha chains; its size means little. This rearrangement joins TRBV7-9 to TRBJ2-1; 9 nucleotides match TRBD2. V gave up 5 bases and J gave up 8 bases; unmatched junction bases: 10. Germline V gene data show CDR1 as SEHNR and CDR2 as FQNEAQ (reference sequence). The CDR3 is made up of 15 amino acids. The CDR3 here is CASSPSSGAVYEQFF. The DNA of the CDR3 is TGTGCCAGCAGCCCATCTAGCGGGGCGGTCTATGAGCAGTTCTTC.

A word on this clonotype: For a library built for alpha chains, this beta chain is a stray read; little rests on its size. The genes are TRBV5-6 and TRBJ1-4; no reliable D call. CDR1 is SGHDT, CDR2 YYEEEE, per germline. V lost 2 bases and J lost 8, with 10 bases in between. This CDR3 has 13 residues. The CDR3 sequence is CASSLWAAEKLFF. In nucleotides, the CDR3 is TGTGCCAGCAGCTTATGGGCTGCAGAAAAACTGTTTTTT.

This clonotype is judged medium-sized. This beta chain represents an off-target read in a library built for alpha chains; its size is of limited meaning. The chain employs TRBV28 and TRBJ2-7; 9 bases line up with TRBD2. CDR3 size: 15 residues. Germline V gives CDR1 MDHEN, CDR2 SYDVKM. The V and J ends lost 8 bases and 1 base, in that order; junction bases with no gene match: 9. CDR3 bases: TGTGCCAGCTCTACCCCGCGGGAGGGTTCCTACGAGCAGTACTTC. Its protein product is CASSTPREGSYEQYF. Filled out from reference TRBV28 and TRBJ2-7, the complete variable domain reads DVKVTQSSRYLVKRTGEKVFLECVQDMDHENMFWYRQDPGLGLRLIYFSYDVKMKEKGDIPEGYSVSREKKERFSLILESASTNQTSMYLCASSTPREGSYEQYFGPGTRLTVT.

This clonotype occurred many times. Found in a library prepared for alpha chains, this beta chain is an off-target read, and its abundance has little meaning. The chain has TRBV14 and TRBJ2-3; D remains ambiguous. Trimming stripped 4 bases from V and 0 bases from J, with 17 bases between. Looked up from germline, CDR1 is SGHDN and CDR2 is FVKESK. The length of the CDR3 is 17 residues. Here the CDR3 reads CASSRPLGGDSTDTQYF. The CDR3 DNA sequence: TGTGCCAGCAGCCGCCCCCTCGGCGGAGATAGCACAGATACGCAGTATTTT.

Notes on this clonotype: In a library made to pick up alpha chains, this beta chain is a stray read with a size that means little. This rearrangement joins TRBV28 to TRBJ2-2; D is undetermined. Trimming stripped 10 bases from V and 5 bases from J, with 14 bases between. CDR3 length: 13 amino acids. Germline V gene lookup returns CDR1 MDHEN and CDR2 SYDVKM. CDR3 residues: CATRWGGTGELFF. The CDR3 DNA sequence: TGTGCCACCCGGTGGGGTGGGACCGGGGAGCTGTTTTTT.

This clonotype showed up many times. Being off target in a library aimed at alpha chains, this beta chain has a size of little meaning. The gene calls are TRBV6-1 and TRBJ1-5; TRBD1 might be the D (6 bases). The CDR3 consists of 13 residues. Trimming pared 11 bases from V and 3 bases from J, leaving 14 bases between. The V gene's germline CDR1 is MNHNS and CDR2 SASEGT. CDR3 sequence (DNA): TGTGCCGGGGCGGACAGTCTCAATCAGCCCCAGCATTTT. Residues: CAGADSLNQPQHF.